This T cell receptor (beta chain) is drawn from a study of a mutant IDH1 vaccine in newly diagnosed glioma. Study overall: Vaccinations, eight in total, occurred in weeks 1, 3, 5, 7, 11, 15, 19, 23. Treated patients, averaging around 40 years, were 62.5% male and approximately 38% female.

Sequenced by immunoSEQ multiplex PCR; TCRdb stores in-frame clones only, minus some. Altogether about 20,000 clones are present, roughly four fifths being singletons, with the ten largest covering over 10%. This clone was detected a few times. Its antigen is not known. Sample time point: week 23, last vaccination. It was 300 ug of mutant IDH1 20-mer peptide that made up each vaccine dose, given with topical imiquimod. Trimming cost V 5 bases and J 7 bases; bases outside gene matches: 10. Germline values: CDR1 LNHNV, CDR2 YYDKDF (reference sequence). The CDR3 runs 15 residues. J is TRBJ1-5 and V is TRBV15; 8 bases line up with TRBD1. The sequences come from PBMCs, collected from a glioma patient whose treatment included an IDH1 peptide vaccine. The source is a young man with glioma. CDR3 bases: TGTGCCACCAGCTGGACAGGGCAGGGAGGACAGCCCCAGCATTTT. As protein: CATSWTGQGGQPQHF.